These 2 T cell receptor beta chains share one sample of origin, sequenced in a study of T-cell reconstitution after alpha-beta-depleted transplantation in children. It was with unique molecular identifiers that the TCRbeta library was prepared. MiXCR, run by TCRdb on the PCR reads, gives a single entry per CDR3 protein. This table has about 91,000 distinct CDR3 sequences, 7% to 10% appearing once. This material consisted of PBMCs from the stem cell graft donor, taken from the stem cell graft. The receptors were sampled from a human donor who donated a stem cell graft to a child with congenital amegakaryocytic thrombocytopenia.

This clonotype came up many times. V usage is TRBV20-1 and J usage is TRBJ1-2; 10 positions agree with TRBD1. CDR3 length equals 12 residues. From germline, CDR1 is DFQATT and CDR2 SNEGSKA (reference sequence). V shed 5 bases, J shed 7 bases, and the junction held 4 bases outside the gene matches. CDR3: CSARQGAVGYTF. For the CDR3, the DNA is TGCAGTGCTCGACAGGGGGCGGTTGGCTACACCTTC.

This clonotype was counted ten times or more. CDR3 protein: CSVQGQDQETQYF. Here the CDR3 DNA reads TGCAGTGTCCAAGGCCAGGACCAAGAGACCCAGTACTTC. The chain recombines TRBV20-1 with TRBJ2-5; D call uncertain. V was clipped by 7 bases and J by 0 bases, with 12 bases between them. The CDR3 totals 13 residues. Germline-derived CDR1 and CDR2 are DFQATT and SNEGSKA (reference sequence).